This record concerns one T cell receptor (beta chain) sequence. This sample was included in a study of cytotoxic CD8 clonotypes in ibrutinib-treated CLL. Looking at the study overall: Within the patient group, approximately 10 were relapsed/refractory and roughly 14 treatment-naive, and some 18 were IGHV unmutated.

Trimming shortened V by 7 bases and J by 8 bases, and 14 bases separated the two germline ends. In germline, CDR1 is LNHDA, CDR2 SQIVND (reference sequence). CDR3 length: 12 residues. The protocol was immunoSEQ multiplex PCR, while the TCRdb copy is restricted to in-frame clones and leaves out a portion. The table has around 330,000 clones, about 64% seen once; the top ten hold approximately 6%. Sequencing was performed on PBMCs, taken after 36 months of ibrutinib treatment. This TCR was recovered from a human donor with chronic lymphocytic leukemia. This chain links TRBV19 with TRBJ1-1, with D possibly TRBD1 on 5 matching bases. The CDR3 spells CASTYTRGEAFF. CDR3 nucleotides: TGTGCCAGTACGTATACTAGGGGCGAAGCTTTCTTT.